A single sample gave rise to the 16 T cell receptor beta chains below, sequenced in a study of CD8+ T cells in alopecia areata. Stated treatment: oral pan-JAK inhibitor, 5-10 mg twice daily. Reverse transcription of extracted RNA yielded cDNA, which provided the sequencing template. The repertoire was sequenced with immunoSEQ multiplex PCR; TCRdb's copy has only in-frame clones and lacks some. The sample includes fewer than 200,000 clones, about three fifths seen only once; the top ten take 16%. The sequencing used CD4+ T cells sorted from blood, collected at approximately week 61, from a patient treated with tofacitinib. Every receptor here comes from a human donor with alopecia areata.

The DNA for the CDR3 is TGTGCCTGGACCCCCGGGAACTACAATGAGCAGTTCTTC. As protein: CAWTPGNYNEQFF. The rearrangement links TRBV30 to TRBJ2-1; maybe TRBD2 (5 bases). The CDR3 contains 13 residues. The V gene's germline CDR1 is GTSNPN and CDR2 SVGIG (reference sequence). Trimming shortened V by 4 bases and J by 3 bases, and 10 bases separated the two germline ends.

The V gene is TRBV29-1, the J gene TRBJ1-1, with TRBD1 identical over 7 bases. V trimming: 7 bases; J trimming: 0 bases; junction bases outside the gene matches: 8. Germline V gene sequence: CDR1 SQVTM, CDR2 ANQGSEA. The CDR3 length is 14 residues. The CDR3 DNA sequence: TGCAGCGGGAAGGGGGCGGCGCTGAACACTGAAGCTTTCTTT. Translating it yields CSGKGAALNTEAFF. Based on the CDR3 plus reference TRBV29-1 and TRBJ1-1, the full variable domain is SAVISQKPSRDICQRGTSLTIQCQVDSQVTMMFWYRQQPGQSLTLIATANQGSEATYESGFVIDKFPISRPNLTFSTLTVSNMSPEDSSIYLCSGKGAALNTEAFFGQGTRLTVV.

The J gene is TRBJ2-7, the V gene TRBV7-2, with TRBD1 matching over 8 bases. Germline values: CDR1 SGHTA, CDR2 FQGNSA. Trimming removed 4 bases from V and 5 bases from J; junction bases left unmatched: 7. The CDR3 consists of 14 residues. The CDR3 DNA sequence: TGTGCCAGCAGCTCCCGACAGGGGAGTAACGAGCAGTACTTC. This encodes CASSSRQGSNEQYF.

The table lists this clone with many counts. The chain couples TRBV5-1 to TRBJ2-1; D remains ambiguous. The CDR3 has 13 residues. Germline V CDR1 and CDR2: SGHRS, YFSETQ. The ends were cut back, 5 bases at V and 5 bases at J, with 11 bases in the middle. CDR3 protein: CASSPSGNNEQFF. The CDR3 DNA follows: TGCGCCAGCAGTCCCTCAGGTAACAATGAGCAGTTCTTC.

This clone was seen a few times. The V gene is TRBV5-1, the J gene TRBJ2-1, with TRBD1 matching over 8 bases. V lost 2 bases and J lost 8; bases outside the gene matches: 9. The CDR3 spans 15 residues. CDR1 is SGHRS, CDR2 YFSETQ, per germline. CDR3 residues: CASSFSGGPFDEQFF. In DNA form, the CDR3 reads TGCGCCAGCAGCTTTTCAGGGGGCCCGTTTGATGAGCAGTTCTTC.

The chain is built from TRBV7-2 and TRBJ1-2, with TRBD1 matching over 9 bases. V shed 11 bases and J 8 bases; nucleotides not matched to a gene: 15. The CDR3 contains 14 residues. In germline, CDR1 is SGHTA, CDR2 FQGNSA. The CDR3 nucleotides read TGTGCCGGATACTTTGCACAGGGGGCGTTAGGCTACACCTTC. Translating it yields CAGYFAQGALGYTF.

The chain recombines TRBV4-1 with TRBJ1-1; D ambiguous. The CDR3 is 16 amino acids. Germline CDR1 and CDR2: MGHRA and YSYEKL. The V and J ends lost 1 base and 0 bases respectively, with 12 bases between them. The CDR3 is CASSQAFLAVNTEAFF. CDR3 sequence (DNA): TGCGCCAGCAGCCAAGCCTTTCTAGCTGTGAACACTGAAGCTTTCTTT.

The V and J genes are TRBV4-1 and TRBJ2-1; TRBD2 aligns across 8 bases. The germline CDR1 and CDR2 sequences are MGHRA and YSYEKL. V was pared by 0 bases and J by 4 bases, with 2 bases of the junction left unmatched. This CDR3 is built from 15 residues. The CDR3 nucleotides read TGCGCCAGCAGCCAAGAGCGGGGGGATTACAATGAGCAGTTCTTC. Protein sequence: CASSQERGDYNEQFF.

The V call is TRBV29-1, the J call TRBJ2-5, with TRBD1 matching over 7 bases. V lost 7 bases and J lost 2; bases outside the gene matches: 1. Germline V gene sequence: CDR1 SQVTM, CDR2 ANQGSEA. The CDR3 totals 11 residues. CDR3 in DNA: TGCAGCGCCAGGGGGCAAGAGACCCAGTACTTC. It translates to CSARGQETQYF.

The sample holds a few counts of this clone. The chain uses TRBV29-1 and TRBJ1-3; D is ambiguous. Between the trimmed V and J ends, which lost 5 bases and 0 bases, there was a span of 11 bases. Per germline, CDR1 SQVTM and CDR2 ANQGSEA. CDR3 length equals 14 residues. The CDR3 loop is CSVTGRLSGNTIYF. The CDR3 nucleotides read TGCAGCGTTACCGGACGGCTCTCTGGAAACACCATATATTTT.

The sample holds a few counts of this clone. The V and J genes are TRBV29-1 and TRBJ1-1; perhaps TRBD1 as D (6 bases). V lost 4 bases and J lost 2, with 11 bases in between. Germline values: CDR1 SQVTM, CDR2 ANQGSEA. The CDR3 length is 13 residues. This CDR3 is CSVAPDRNTEAFF. In nucleotides, the CDR3 is TGCAGCGTTGCCCCGGACAGAAACACTGAAGCTTTCTTT.

This clone was observed a few times. The CDR3, as DNA: TGTGCCAGCAGTTATTACAGGAGGTATAACTATGGCTACACCTTC. Amino acids: CASSYYRRYNYGYTF. The chain links TRBV28 to TRBJ1-2; D possibly corresponds to TRBD1 (5 bases). Germline loops: CDR1 MDHEN, CDR2 SYDVKM. V was cut by 4 bases and J by 1 base, with 13 bases left in between. The CDR3 totals 15 residues.

This clone was recorded a few times. V gene TRBV15 combines with J gene TRBJ1-5; no firm D call. Germline V gene data show CDR1 as LNHNV and CDR2 as YYDKDF (reference sequence). The CDR3 has 15 amino acids. Trimming removed 5 bases at V and 0 bases at J, with 11 bases between. CDR3: CATSPDTYSNQPQHF. DNA for the CDR3: TGTGCCACCAGCCCAGATACGTATAGCAATCAGCCCCAGCATTTT. Drawing the rest from reference TRBV15 and TRBJ1-5, the complete variable domain is DAMVIQNPRYQVTQFGKPVTLSCSQTLNHNVMYWYQQKSSQAPKLLFHYYDKDFNNEADTPDNFQSRRPNTSFCFLDIRSPGLGDTAMYLCATSPDTYSNQPQHFGDGTRLSIL.

The rearrangement uses TRBV6-5 and TRBJ2-5, with 7 positions matching TRBD2. This CDR3 contains 14 residues. Trimming took 6 bases from V and 4 from J; bases not matched to a gene: 8. The germline V gene has CDR1 MNHEY and CDR2 SVGAGI. Here the CDR3 reads CASRRSGARETQYF. The DNA for the CDR3 is TGTGCCAGCAGAAGAAGCGGGGCTCGAGAGACCCAGTACTTC.

The V call is TRBV10-3, the J call TRBJ1-5; maybe TRBD1 (5 bases). The germline V gene has CDR1 ENHRY and CDR2 SYGVKD. The CDR3 totals 18 residues. V gave up 3 bases and J gave up 0 bases, with 18 bases separating them. This chain's CDR3 is CAISDREQDGNSNQPQHF. CDR3 sequence (DNA): TGTGCCATCAGTGATAGGGAACAGGACGGTAATAGCAATCAGCCCCAGCATTTT.

This clone was detected a few times. The J gene is TRBJ2-5, the V gene TRBV7-8; 7 nucleotides agree with TRBD1. The germline CDR1 and CDR2 sequences are SGHVS and FQNEAQ. J gave up 3 bases and V 4 bases, and 5 bases lay outside the gene matches. This CDR3 contains 14 residues. The CDR3 DNA sequence: TGTGCCAGCAGCTCGAACAGGGGAAAAGAGACCCAGTACTTC. The encoded protein is CASSSNRGKETQYF.